The 10 T cell receptor beta chains reported below all come from one sample, sequenced in a study of long-term antiretroviral therapy in people with HIV. The assay, immunoSEQ v3.0, was run at survey level. Only in-frame clones appear in the TCRdb table, and some are missing; sequencing was by immunoSEQ multiplex PCR. The table includes under 45,000 clones, around 86% detected once. Sequencing used unsorted PBMCs, obtained 1 year after starting antiretroviral therapy. The receptors derive from a man aged 18 to 30 with HIV.

This rearrangement joins TRBV13 to TRBJ2-7; 8 bases agree with TRBD1. The CDR3 runs to 13 residues. CDR1 and CDR2 (germline): PRHDT, FYEKMQ (reference sequence). Unmatched junction bases numbered 7, after V lost 8 bases and J lost 4 bases. The CDR3 bases are TGTGCCAGCGGTGACAGGGGCGCATACGAGCAGTACTTC. Protein sequence: CASGDRGAYEQYF.

This clone was detected only once. This chain connects TRBV7-8 to TRBJ1-5, with a weak D call TRBD1 (5 bases). Trimming took off 5 bases at V and 3 bases at J, with 20 bases between the two ends. Germline V gives CDR1 SGHVS, CDR2 FQNEAQ. The CDR3 contains 17 residues. CDR3 DNA: TGTGCCAGCAGCCACCCGGTTTCGGGACCCTACAATCAGCCCCAGCATTTT. The encoded protein is CASSHPVSGPYNQPQHF.

The DNA for the CDR3 is TGTGCCAGTAGTACAAATGGACAGGAGTCTCTTAAAGCTTTCTTT. Translating it yields CASSTNGQESLKAFF. The chain recombines TRBV19 with TRBJ1-1; 7 nucleotides align to TRBD1. Germline lookup yields CDR1 LNHDA and CDR2 SQIVND (reference sequence). CDR3 length equals 15 residues. V trimming: 4 bases; J trimming: 9 bases; junction bases outside the gene matches: 14.

The V and J genes are TRBV5-6 and TRBJ2-7; weak D call: TRBD1 (7 bases). V gave up 4 bases and J gave up 1 base, with 12 bases separating them. Germline V CDR1 and CDR2: SGHDT, YYEEEE. This CDR3 spans 14 amino acids. The CDR3 DNA is TGTGCCAGCAGCCCAGGGGGGCAGTCCTACGAGCAGTACTTC. It encodes CASSPGGQSYEQYF. Combining the CDR3 with reference TRBV5-6 and TRBJ2-7 gives the whole variable domain DAGVTQSPTHLIKTRGQQVTLRCSPKSGHDTVSWYQQALGQGPQFIFQYYEEEERQRGNFPDRFSGHQFPNYSSELNVNALLLGDSALYLCASSPGGQSYEQYFGPGTRLTVT.

V is TRBV21-1 and J is TRBJ1-2. TRBV21-1 is marked as a pseudogene. The CDR3 totals 13 residues. CDR3 loop: CARESPGSDGYTF. DNA for the CDR3: TGTGCCAGGGAGTCTCCGGGGAGCGATGGCTACACCTTC.

The gene calls are TRBV19 and TRBJ1-2; the D gene is possibly TRBD1 (5 bases). V gave up 3 bases and J gave up 8 bases, with 19 bases separating them. The CDR3 is made up of 15 amino acids. Germline values: CDR1 LNHDA, CDR2 SQIVND (reference sequence). CDR3 residues: CASSIPDQGYSGYTF. CDR3 bases: TGTGCCAGTAGTATCCCTGATCAGGGTTATAGCGGCTACACCTTC.

This chain links TRBV5-1 with TRBJ1-2, with a weak D call TRBD1 (5 bases). CDR1 is SGHRS and CDR2 is YFSETQ in the germline V gene. Trimming took 4 bases from V and 1 from J, leaving 8 bases between them. This CDR3 has 13 residues. CDR3 in amino acids: CASSGANNYGYTF. CDR3 nucleotides: TGCGCCAGCAGCGGGGCTAATAACTATGGCTACACCTTC.

This rearrangement joins TRBV7-9 to TRBJ1-1; the D gene is possibly TRBD1 (6 bases). Trimming took 7 bases from V and 11 from J, leaving 35 bases between them. The CDR3 runs to 18 residues. The germline gives CDR1 SEHNR, CDR2 FQNEAQ (reference sequence). The CDR3 sequence: CASTITKQGFEIDSLAFF. The CDR3 bases are TGTGCCAGCACAATCACTAAACAGGGCTTTGAGATTGATTCGTTGGCTTTCTTT.

This chain joins TRBV5-5 and TRBJ1-5, with D perhaps matching TRBD1 (6 bases). The CDR3 is made up of 15 amino acids. Trimming took off 2 bases at V and 3 bases at J, with 12 bases between the two ends. Germline CDR1 reads SGHKS; CDR2 reads YYEKEE (reference sequence). The CDR3: CASSFSGANNQPQHF. The CDR3, as DNA: TGTGCCAGCAGCTTTTCAGGGGCGAACAATCAGCCCCAGCATTTT.

The V gene is TRBV6-5, the J gene TRBJ1-5; D call uncertain. The CDR3 is made up of 15 amino acids. Trimming cost V 0 bases and J 1 base, with 7 bases left between them. Germline CDR1 and CDR2: MNHEY and SVGAGI. The CDR3 region has the DNA TGTGCCAGCAGTTACTCGGCAGCCAGCAATCAGCCCCAGCATTTT. It encodes CASSYSAASNQPQHF.